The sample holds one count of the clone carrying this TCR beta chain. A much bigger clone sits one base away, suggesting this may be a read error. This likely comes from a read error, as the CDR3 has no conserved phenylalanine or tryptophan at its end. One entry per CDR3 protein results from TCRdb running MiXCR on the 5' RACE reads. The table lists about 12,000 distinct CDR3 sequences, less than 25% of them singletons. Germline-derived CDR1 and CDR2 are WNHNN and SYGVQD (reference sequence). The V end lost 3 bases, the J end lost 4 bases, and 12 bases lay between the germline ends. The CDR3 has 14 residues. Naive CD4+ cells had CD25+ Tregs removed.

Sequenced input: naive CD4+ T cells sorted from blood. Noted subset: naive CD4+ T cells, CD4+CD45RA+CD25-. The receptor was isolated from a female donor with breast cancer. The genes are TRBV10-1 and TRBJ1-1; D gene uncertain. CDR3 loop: CASSDKAWGTEAFS. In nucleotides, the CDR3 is TGCGCCAGCAGTGACAAGGCCTGGGGCACTGAAGCTTTCTCT.